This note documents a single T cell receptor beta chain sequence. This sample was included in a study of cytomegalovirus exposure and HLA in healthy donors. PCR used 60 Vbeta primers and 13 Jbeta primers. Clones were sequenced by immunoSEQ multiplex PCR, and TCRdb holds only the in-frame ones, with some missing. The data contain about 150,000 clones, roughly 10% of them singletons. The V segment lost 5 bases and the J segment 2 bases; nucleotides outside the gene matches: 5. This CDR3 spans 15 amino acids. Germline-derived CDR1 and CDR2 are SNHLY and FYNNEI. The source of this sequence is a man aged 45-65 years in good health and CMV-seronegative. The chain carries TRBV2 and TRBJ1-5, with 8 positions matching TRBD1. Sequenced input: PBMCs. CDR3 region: CASSNGQGGNQPQHF. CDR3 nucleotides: TGTGCCAGCAGTAATGGACAGGGTGGCAATCAGCCCCAGCATTTT.